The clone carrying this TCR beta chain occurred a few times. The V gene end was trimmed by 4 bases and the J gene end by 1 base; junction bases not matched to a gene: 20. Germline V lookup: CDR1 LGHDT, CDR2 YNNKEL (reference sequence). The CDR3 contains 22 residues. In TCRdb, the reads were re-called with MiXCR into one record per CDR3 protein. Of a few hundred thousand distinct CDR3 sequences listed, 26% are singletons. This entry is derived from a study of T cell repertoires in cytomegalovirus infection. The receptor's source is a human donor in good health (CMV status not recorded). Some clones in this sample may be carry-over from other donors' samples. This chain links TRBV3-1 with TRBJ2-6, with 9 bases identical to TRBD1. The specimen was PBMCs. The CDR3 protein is CASSLSWDRVLGGESGANVLTF. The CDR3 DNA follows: TGTGCCAGCAGCCTCTCGTGGGACAGGGTTCTGGGAGGGGAGTCTGGGGCCAACGTCCTGACTTTC. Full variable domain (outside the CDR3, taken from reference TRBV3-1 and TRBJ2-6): DTAVSQTPKYLVTQMGNDKSIKCEQNLGHDTMYWYKQDSKKFLKIMFSYNNKELIINETVPNRFSPKSPDKAHLNLHINSLELGDSAVYFCASSLSWDRVLGGESGANVLTFGAGSRLTVL.